These T cell receptor beta chains were read from a single sample in a study of Ad26.COV2.S vaccination and SARS-CoV-2 variants. Data came from immunoSEQ multiplex PCR; TCRdb stores just in-frame clones and leaves some out. In the table there are 240,000 or so clones, around 87% of which are singletons. Sequencing used peripheral blood, obtained in a trial of Ad26.COV2.S vaccine versus placebo. Receptors were obtained from a person aged 18 to 59 who received the Ad26.COV2.S COVID-19 vaccine or a placebo. The CDR3 runs from the conserved cysteine through the conserved F or W. A D gene is named only where the DNA matches it firmly.

V gene	J gene	D gene	CDR3 protein
TRBV30	TRBJ1-2	-	CAWTEAPAIGYTF
TRBV3-1/TRBV3-2	TRBJ2-1	TRBD2	CASSPPLSGGAYNEQFF
TRBV27	TRBJ2-1	-	CASSRGHKQGGSYNEQFF
TRBV9	TRBJ2-7	-	CASSVGAAGDYEQYF
TRBV7-2	TRBJ2-7	-	CASSLAARSYEQYF
TRBV12-3/TRBV12-4	TRBJ2-3	-	CASRPGADTQYF
TRBV18	TRBJ2-1	-	CASSRGRLNNEQFF
TRBV6-2/TRBV6-3	TRBJ1-1	-	CASSYAGQGRTEAFF
TRBV19	TRBJ1-5	-	CASSMGQGLLNQPQHF
TRBV11-2	TRBJ2-7	TRBD1	CASSFLPGQGAYEQYF
TRBV28	TRBJ2-1	TRBD2	CASSLWGGYNEQFF
TRBV25-1	TRBJ2-7	-	CASRTGYEQYF
TRBV10-1	TRBJ2-7	-	CASGTGHYEQYF